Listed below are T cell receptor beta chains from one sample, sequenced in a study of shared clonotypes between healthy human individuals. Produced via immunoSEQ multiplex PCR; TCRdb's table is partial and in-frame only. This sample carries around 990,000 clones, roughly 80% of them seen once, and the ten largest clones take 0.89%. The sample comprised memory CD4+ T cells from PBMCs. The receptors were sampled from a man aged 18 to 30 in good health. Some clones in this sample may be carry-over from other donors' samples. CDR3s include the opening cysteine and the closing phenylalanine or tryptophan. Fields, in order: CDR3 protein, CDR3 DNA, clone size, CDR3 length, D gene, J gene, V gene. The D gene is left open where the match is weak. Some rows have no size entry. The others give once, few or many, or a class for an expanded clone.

CDR3 protein: CASSHNSGIQTEAFF
CDR3 DNA: TGTGCCAGCAGCCACAACTCGGGAATTCAGACTGAAGCTTTCTTT
clone size: .
CDR3 length: 15
D gene: .
J gene: TRBJ1-1
V gene: TRBV11-3

CDR3 protein: CASSMGDSTRSGELFF
CDR3 DNA: TGCGCCAGCAGCATGGGCGACAGCACCAGGAGCGGGGAGCTGTTTTTT
clone size: .
CDR3 length: 16
D gene: .
J gene: TRBJ2-2
V gene: TRBV5-1

CDR3 protein: CASSPRGGPEETQYF
CDR3 DNA: TGTGCCAGCTCACCCCGGGGGGGGCCAGAGGAGACCCAGTACTTC
clone size: once
CDR3 length: 15
D gene: TRBD2
J gene: TRBJ2-5
V gene: TRBV18

CDR3 protein: CASSSPWAFYEQYF
CDR3 DNA: TGTGCCAGCAGTTCCCCCTGGGCGTTTTACGAGCAGTACTTC
clone size: .
CDR3 length: 14
D gene: .
J gene: TRBJ2-7
V gene: TRBV6-6

CDR3 protein: CASSPPVPYGYTF
CDR3 DNA: TGTGCCAGCTCACCGCCTGTCCCCTATGGCTACACCTTC
clone size: few
CDR3 length: 13
D gene: .
J gene: TRBJ1-2
V gene: TRBV18

CDR3 protein: CASTLGWDSNEQYF
CDR3 DNA: TGTGCCAGCACCCTTGGGTGGGACTCCAACGAGCAGTACTTC
clone size: .
CDR3 length: 14
D gene: .
J gene: TRBJ2-7
V gene: TRBV2

CDR3 protein: CATSRSRTGYNEQYF
CDR3 DNA: TGTGCCACCAGCAGATCCCGGACAGGGTATAACGAGCAGTACTTC
clone size: few
CDR3 length: 15
D gene: TRBD1
J gene: TRBJ2-7
V gene: TRBV15

CDR3 protein: CASSYTGGDTEAFF
CDR3 DNA: TGTGCCAGCAGCTATACGGGGGGCGACACTGAAGCTTTCTTT
clone size: .
CDR3 length: 14
D gene: .
J gene: TRBJ1-1
V gene: TRBV11-2

CDR3 protein: CASSPLGWGDGYTF
CDR3 DNA: TGTGCCAGCAGCCCCCTAGGGTGGGGTGATGGCTACACCTTC
clone size: .
CDR3 length: 14
D gene: .
J gene: TRBJ1-2
V gene: TRBV7-9

CDR3 protein: CASSEGYDSSYNEQFF
CDR3 DNA: TGTGCCAGCAGCGAAGGGTATGACAGCTCCTACAATGAGCAGTTCTTC
clone size: .
CDR3 length: 16
D gene: .
J gene: TRBJ2-1
V gene: TRBV11-3

CDR3 protein: CAWSAIDSLNQPQHF
CDR3 DNA: TGTGCCTGGAGTGCGATCGACAGCCTCAATCAGCCCCAGCATTTT
clone size: .
CDR3 length: 15
D gene: .
J gene: TRBJ1-5
V gene: TRBV30

CDR3 protein: CAWSVQANTEAFF
CDR3 DNA: TGTGCCTGGAGTGTACAGGCGAACACTGAAGCTTTCTTT
clone size: .
CDR3 length: 13
D gene: .
J gene: TRBJ1-1
V gene: TRBV30

CDR3 protein: CASSSFAGELFF
CDR3 DNA: TGTGCCAGCAGTTCATTTGCCGGGGAGCTGTTTTTT
clone size: .
CDR3 length: 12
D gene: .
J gene: TRBJ2-2
V gene: TRBV28

CDR3 protein: CASSLTIVQNEQYF
CDR3 DNA: TGTGCCAGCAGCTTAACAATCGTACAGAACGAGCAGTACTTC
clone size: .
CDR3 length: 14
D gene: .
J gene: TRBJ2-7
V gene: TRBV7-9

CDR3 protein: CASSLIGWDEQYF
CDR3 DNA: TGCGCCAGCAGCTTGATCGGTTGGGACGAGCAGTACTTC
clone size: many
CDR3 length: 13
D gene: .
J gene: TRBJ2-7
V gene: TRBV5-1

CDR3 protein: CASSLAGTSGSGTGELFF
CDR3 DNA: TGCGCCAGCAGCTTGGCCGGGACTAGCGGGAGTGGCACCGGGGAGCTGTTTTTT
clone size: once
CDR3 length: 18
D gene: TRBD2
J gene: TRBJ2-2
V gene: TRBV5-1

CDR3 protein: CASGNRAVTYGYTF
CDR3 DNA: TGTGCCAGTGGGAACAGGGCGGTGACCTATGGCTACACCTTC
clone size: .
CDR3 length: 14
D gene: .
J gene: TRBJ1-2
V gene: TRBV19

CDR3 protein: CSAGTEEAFF
CDR3 DNA: TGCAGCGCCGGGACGGAGGAAGCTTTCTTT
clone size: .
CDR3 length: 10
D gene: .
J gene: TRBJ1-1
V gene: TRBV29-1

CDR3 protein: CASRPAGPTGELFF
CDR3 DNA: TGTGCCAGCAGGCCTGCGGGACCCACCGGGGAGCTGTTTTTT
clone size: .
CDR3 length: 14
D gene: .
J gene: TRBJ2-2
V gene: TRBV25-1

CDR3 protein: CASSLGVFGPSSGNTIYF
CDR3 DNA: TGTGCCAGCAGCTTAGGAGTCTTCGGGCCCAGCTCTGGAAACACCATATATTTT
clone size: .
CDR3 length: 18
D gene: .
J gene: TRBJ1-3
V gene: TRBV7-9

CDR3 protein: CASTWASSYNEQFF
CDR3 DNA: TGTGCCAGCACCTGGGCAAGCTCCTACAATGAGCAGTTCTTC
clone size: few
CDR3 length: 14
D gene: .
J gene: TRBJ2-1
V gene: TRBV2

CDR3 protein: CAGLSYNEQFF
CDR3 DNA: TGTGCCGGCCTCTCCTACAATGAGCAGTTCTTC
clone size: .
CDR3 length: 11
D gene: .
J gene: TRBJ2-1
V gene: TRBV5-6

CDR3 protein: CASSHEGGAGQETQYF
CDR3 DNA: TGCGCCAGCAGCCACGAGGGGGGCGCGGGCCAAGAGACCCAGTACTTC
clone size: .
CDR3 length: 16
D gene: .
J gene: TRBJ2-5
V gene: TRBV4-1

CDR3 protein: CASTRGGGQPQHF
CDR3 DNA: TGTGCCAGCACCCGGGGGGGCGGTCAGCCCCAGCATTTT
clone size: .
CDR3 length: 13
D gene: .
J gene: TRBJ1-5
V gene: TRBV6-5

CDR3 protein: CASSFLAGKQETQYF
CDR3 DNA: TGTGCCAGCAGCTTTCTAGCGGGAAAGCAAGAGACCCAGTACTTC
clone size: few
CDR3 length: 15
D gene: TRBD2
J gene: TRBJ2-5
V gene: TRBV7-3

CDR3 protein: CASSPRSSRGYEQYF
CDR3 DNA: TGTGCCAGCTCACCACGAAGCAGCAGAGGGTACGAGCAGTACTTC
clone size: few
CDR3 length: 15
D gene: .
J gene: TRBJ2-7
V gene: TRBV18

CDR3 protein: CASSPGLVWSTDTQYF
CDR3 DNA: TGTGCCAGCAGCCCGGGACTAGTATGGAGCACAGATACGCAGTATTTT
clone size: few
CDR3 length: 16
D gene: TRBD2
J gene: TRBJ2-3
V gene: TRBV7-8

CDR3 protein: CASSTTGVRAGANVLTF
CDR3 DNA: TGTGCCAGCTCAACGACAGGGGTCAGGGCTGGGGCCAACGTCCTGACTTTC
clone size: once
CDR3 length: 17
D gene: TRBD1
J gene: TRBJ2-6
V gene: TRBV18

CDR3 protein: CASRTDTDYGYTF
CDR3 DNA: TGTGCCAGCAGAACAGATACCGACTATGGCTACACCTTC
clone size: .
CDR3 length: 13
D gene: .
J gene: TRBJ1-2
V gene: TRBV6-1

CDR3 protein: CASSETGGNTYEQYF
CDR3 DNA: TGTGCCAGCAGTGAAACGGGGGGAAACACCTACGAGCAGTACTTC
clone size: .
CDR3 length: 15
D gene: TRBD2
J gene: TRBJ2-7
V gene: TRBV2

CDR3 protein: CASIPAGRAAGQPQHF
CDR3 DNA: TGTGCCAGTATACCCGCGGGGCGAGCTGCTGGTCAGCCCCAGCATTTT
clone size: many
CDR3 length: 16
D gene: .
J gene: TRBJ1-5
V gene: TRBV28

CDR3 protein: CASSVSSGTYEQYF
CDR3 DNA: TGCGCCAGCAGTGTGTCTAGCGGGACCTACGAGCAGTACTTC
clone size: .
CDR3 length: 14
D gene: TRBD2
J gene: TRBJ2-7
V gene: TRBV10-1

CDR3 protein: CASKREEDGGEQYF
CDR3 DNA: TGCGCCAGCAAGCGGGAGGAAGACGGAGGCGAGCAGTACTTC
clone size: .
CDR3 length: 14
D gene: TRBD2
J gene: TRBJ2-7
V gene: TRBV5-1

CDR3 protein: CASSPTGHSYEQYF
CDR3 DNA: TGCGCCAGCAGCCCTACGGGACACTCCTACGAGCAGTACTTC
clone size: .
CDR3 length: 14
D gene: .
J gene: TRBJ2-7
V gene: TRBV5-1

CDR3 protein: CASSTMLATNEKLFF
CDR3 DNA: TGTGCCAGCTCCACAATGCTTGCAACTAATGAAAAACTGTTTTTT
clone size: .
CDR3 length: 15
D gene: .
J gene: TRBJ1-4
V gene: TRBV18

CDR3 protein: CATSVTRGYEQYF
CDR3 DNA: TGTGCCACGTCCGTCACCCGAGGGTACGAGCAGTACTTC
clone size: few
CDR3 length: 13
D gene: .
J gene: TRBJ2-7
V gene: TRBV6-5

CDR3 protein: CASSEELGRSGYTF
CDR3 DNA: TGTGCCAGCAGTGAGGAACTTGGGCGGAGCGGCTACACCTTC
clone size: .
CDR3 length: 14
D gene: .
J gene: TRBJ1-2
V gene: TRBV6-4

CDR3 protein: CASSGWMNTEAFF
CDR3 DNA: TGTGCCAGCAGCGGGTGGATGAACACTGAAGCTTTCTTT
clone size: .
CDR3 length: 13
D gene: .
J gene: TRBJ1-1
V gene: TRBV28

CDR3 protein: CASSPDPRAEQFF
CDR3 DNA: TGCGCCAGCAGCCCGGACCCTCGGGCTGAGCAGTTCTTC
clone size: few
CDR3 length: 13
D gene: .
J gene: TRBJ2-1
V gene: TRBV5-1

CDR3 protein: CASSLMGGGFF
CDR3 DNA: TGTGCCAGCAGTCTGATGGGGGGCGGTTTCTTC
clone size: .
CDR3 length: 11
D gene: .
J gene: TRBJ2-7
V gene: TRBV5-8

CDR3 protein: CASSELVGLTASSNQPQHF
CDR3 DNA: TGTGCCAGCAGTGAACTTGTGGGTCTCACTGCTAGTAGCAATCAGCCCCAGCATTTT
clone size: .
CDR3 length: 19
D gene: .
J gene: TRBJ1-5
V gene: TRBV6-1

CDR3 protein: CASSYVPGTDEKLFF
CDR3 DNA: TGTGCCAGCAGTTACGTGCCGGGGACGGATGAAAAACTGTTTTTT
clone size: .
CDR3 length: 15
D gene: .
J gene: TRBJ1-4
V gene: TRBV6-5

CDR3 protein: CASRLRECVVNQPQHF
CDR3 DNA: TGTGCCAGCAGACTCAGGGAGTGCGTGGTCAATCAGCCCCAGCATTTT
clone size: many
CDR3 length: 16
D gene: .
J gene: TRBJ1-5
V gene: TRBV11-3

CDR3 protein: CASSLAGDRYGYTF
CDR3 DNA: TGTGCCAGCAGCTTAGCCGGGGACCGCTATGGCTACACCTTC
clone size: once
CDR3 length: 14
D gene: .
J gene: TRBJ1-2
V gene: TRBV11-2

CDR3 protein: CASSLGVFSGTTSNNEQFF
CDR3 DNA: TGTGCCAGCAGCTTAGGGGTTTTCAGCGGGACCACGTCAAACAATGAGCAGTTCTTC
clone size: .
CDR3 length: 19
D gene: TRBD2
J gene: TRBJ2-1
V gene: TRBV7-9

CDR3 protein: CASSDGGAYGYTF
CDR3 DNA: TGTGCCAGCAGTGACGGTGGAGCGTATGGCTACACCTTC
clone size: .
CDR3 length: 13
D gene: .
J gene: TRBJ1-2
V gene: TRBV6-1

CDR3 protein: CASDQSTSGRGNEQFF
CDR3 DNA: TGTGCCAGCGACCAGAGTACCAGCGGGAGAGGAAATGAGCAGTTCTTC
clone size: .
CDR3 length: 16
D gene: TRBD2
J gene: TRBJ2-1
V gene: TRBV2

CDR3 protein: CASSLGTSGASDTQYF
CDR3 DNA: TGTGCCAGCAGCTTGGGGACTAGCGGAGCCTCTGATACGCAGTATTTT
clone size: .
CDR3 length: 16
D gene: TRBD2
J gene: TRBJ2-3
V gene: TRBV5-6

CDR3 protein: CASSLSSWQSTEAFF
CDR3 DNA: TGTGCCAGCAGTTTATCTTCCTGGCAGTCGACTGAAGCTTTCTTT
clone size: .
CDR3 length: 15
D gene: .
J gene: TRBJ1-1
V gene: TRBV27

CDR3 protein: CASSRTRGTDTQYF
CDR3 DNA: TGTGCCAGCAGCCGGACCCGGGGCACAGATACGCAGTATTTT
clone size: .
CDR3 length: 14
D gene: .
J gene: TRBJ2-3
V gene: TRBV28

CDR3 protein: CASRQGTRKNYGYTF
CDR3 DNA: TGTGCCAGTAGACAAGGGACACGAAAGAACTATGGCTACACCTTC
clone size: .
CDR3 length: 15
D gene: .
J gene: TRBJ1-2
V gene: TRBV19

CDR3 protein: CASSLVEATGNEQFF
CDR3 DNA: TGTGCCAGCAGCTTAGTTGAGGCCACGGGAAATGAGCAGTTCTTC
clone size: .
CDR3 length: 15
D gene: .
J gene: TRBJ2-1
V gene: TRBV7-7

CDR3 protein: CASSLRGTGATNEKLFF
CDR3 DNA: TGCGCCAGCAGCTTGCGGGGGACAGGAGCAACTAATGAAAAACTGTTTTTT
clone size: .
CDR3 length: 17
D gene: TRBD1
J gene: TRBJ1-4
V gene: TRBV5-1

CDR3 protein: CASSLSPLSTDTQYF
CDR3 DNA: TGTGCCAGCAGTTTATCTCCACTTAGCACAGATACGCAGTATTTT
clone size: .
CDR3 length: 15
D gene: .
J gene: TRBJ2-3
V gene: TRBV27

CDR3 protein: CASSYTTGTTIYF
CDR3 DNA: TGTGCCAGCAGCTACACAACAGGGACCACCATATATTTT
clone size: .
CDR3 length: 13
D gene: .
J gene: TRBJ1-3
V gene: TRBV6-1

CDR3 protein: CASSPRQEGYNEQFF
CDR3 DNA: TGTGCCAGCTCACCAAGACAGGAAGGATACAATGAGCAGTTCTTC
clone size: .
CDR3 length: 15
D gene: .
J gene: TRBJ2-1
V gene: TRBV18